This T cell receptor beta chain stems from a study of response to subunit inactivated influenza vaccine. Overall study findings and caveats: T cells newly recruited by each seasonal influenza vaccination are few, the authors suggested.

This clonotype was counted only a few times. The antigen is not known. From the RT-PCR reads, TCRdb called clonotypes with MiXCR, one entry per CDR3 protein. This sample has about 500,000 distinct CDR3 sequences, with approximately 17% found just once. V dropped 0 bases and J dropped 6 bases, with 11 bases sitting between them. Germline V gene lookup returns CDR1 SGDLS and CDR2 YYNGEE. This CDR3 is built from 14 residues. The specimen was CD4+ T cells sorted from PBMCs, collected roughly 24 months after vaccination. The sequence was collected from a man between 50 and 70 years old who received an inactivated influenza vaccine. This chain connects TRBV9 to TRBJ2-3; possibly TRBD2 for D (6 bases). CDR3 in amino acids: CASSVGGGPDTQYF. The CDR3 nucleotides read TGTGCCAGCAGCGTAGGGGGAGGCCCGGATACGCAGTATTTT.